Listed below are T cell receptor beta chains from one sample, sequenced in a study of blood T cell repertoires in COVID-19. The assay was immunoSEQ multiplex PCR, and TCRdb's table has in-frame clones only and misses some. This sample yields some 250,000 clones, of which roughly nine tenths are seen a single time; 0.95% to 1.5% belongs to the top ten. The material sequenced was PBMCs or T cells enriched from blood (not recorded which). The receptors were sampled from a human donor in a cohort exposed to, infected with or recovered from COVID-19 (not recorded which). The donor label of this sample is uncertain. The CDR3 runs from the conserved cysteine through the conserved F or W. The order of the fields is CDR3 length, J gene, clone size, D gene, V gene, CDR3 DNA, CDR3 protein. A D gene is named only where the DNA matches it firmly. Size is stated for part of the rows, as once, few or many counts, or as a class when the clone is expanded.

len: 14; j_gene: TRBJ1-1; abundance: NA; d_gene: NA; v_gene: TRBV19; CDR3nt: TGTGCCAGTAGTATAGCTGTGCTAAACACTGAAGCTTTCTTT; CDR3aa: CASSIAVLNTEAFF
len: 14; j_gene: TRBJ1-6; abundance: NA; d_gene: NA; v_gene: TRBV5-1; CDR3nt: TGCGCCAGCAGATCCGGGAGCCATAATTCACCCCTCCACTTT; CDR3aa: CASRSGSHNSPLHF
len: 14; j_gene: TRBJ2-7; abundance: NA; d_gene: NA; v_gene: TRBV29-1; CDR3nt: TGCAGCGCCGGCCGACAGGCTAATGGGTACGAGCAGTACTTC; CDR3aa: CSAGRQANGYEQYF
len: 17; j_gene: TRBJ2-2; abundance: NA; d_gene: TRBD1; v_gene: TRBV7-6; CDR3nt: TGTGCCAGCAGTCAAGGAGCGACAGGGCTGAACACCGGGGAGCTGTTTTTT; CDR3aa: CASSQGATGLNTGELFF
len: 15; j_gene: TRBJ1-2; abundance: NA; d_gene: NA; v_gene: TRBV6-5; CDR3nt: TGTGCCAGCAGTTACGGCGCGGGGCGTCACTATGGCTACACCTTC; CDR3aa: CASSYGAGRHYGYTF
len: 12; j_gene: TRBJ2-7; abundance: NA; d_gene: NA; v_gene: TRBV25-1; CDR3nt: TGTGCCAGCAGTGTCCCAGGCGGACAGCCACACTTC; CDR3aa: CASSVPGGQPHF
len: 14; j_gene: TRBJ1-2; abundance: NA; d_gene: NA; v_gene: TRBV6-5; CDR3nt: TGTGCCAGCAGTTACTACGGGACAAAGAATGGCTACACCTTC; CDR3aa: CASSYYGTKNGYTF
len: 15; j_gene: TRBJ2-7; abundance: NA; d_gene: NA; v_gene: TRBV21-1; CDR3nt: TGTGCCAGCAGCAATTTAGCGGGGAGTAACTACGAGCAGTACTTC; CDR3aa: CASSNLAGSNYEQYF
len: 15; j_gene: TRBJ2-3; abundance: NA; d_gene: TRBD2; v_gene: TRBV6-2/TRBV6-3; CDR3nt: TGTGCCAGCAGTTACCACGCGGGGGACACAGATACGCAGTATTTT; CDR3aa: CASSYHAGDTDTQYF
len: 15; j_gene: TRBJ1-1; abundance: NA; d_gene: NA; v_gene: TRBV6-5; CDR3nt: TGTGCCAGCAGTTACTATTTTTTGCAGGGGACTGAAGCTTTCTTT; CDR3aa: CASSYYFLQGTEAFF
len: 13; j_gene: TRBJ2-5; abundance: NA; d_gene: NA; v_gene: TRBV10-3; CDR3nt: TGTGCCATCAGAGGACAGTACCAAGAGACCCAGTACTTC; CDR3aa: CAIRGQYQETQYF
len: 14; j_gene: TRBJ1-2; abundance: NA; d_gene: NA; v_gene: TRBV2; CDR3nt: TGTGCCAGCAGCGGCCGAGGCCGGGACTATGGCTACACCTTC; CDR3aa: CASSGRGRDYGYTF
len: 14; j_gene: TRBJ2-5; abundance: NA; d_gene: NA; v_gene: TRBV6-1; CDR3nt: TGTGCCAGCAGTGAATGGCGGCCCCAAGAGACCCAGTACTTC; CDR3aa: CASSEWRPQETQYF
len: 14; j_gene: TRBJ2-2; abundance: NA; d_gene: TRBD1; v_gene: TRBV7-9; CDR3nt: TGTGCCAGCCGGGACAGGGGGAACACCGGGGAGCTGTTTTTT; CDR3aa: CASRDRGNTGELFF
len: 16; j_gene: TRBJ1-1; abundance: NA; d_gene: NA; v_gene: TRBV21-1; CDR3nt: TGTGCCAGCAGCAAATACAGGAGACGGTTGAACACTGAAGCTTTCTTT; CDR3aa: CASSKYRRRLNTEAFF
len: 16; j_gene: TRBJ1-4; abundance: NA; d_gene: NA; v_gene: TRBV7-8; CDR3nt: TGTGCCAGCAGCTTAGCCCGGCGGAGGTTAGGGGAAAAACTGTTTTTT; CDR3aa: CASSLARRRLGEKLFF
len: 15; j_gene: TRBJ1-4; abundance: NA; d_gene: NA; v_gene: TRBV14; CDR3nt: TGTGCCAGCAGCCAAGATCGCGGGATAAATGAAAAACTGTTTTTT; CDR3aa: CASSQDRGINEKLFF
len: 14; j_gene: TRBJ1-5; abundance: NA; d_gene: NA; v_gene: TRBV27; CDR3nt: TGTGCCAGCAGTTTATTTGGCCTTGGTCAGCCCCAGCATTTT; CDR3aa: CASSLFGLGQPQHF
len: 17; j_gene: TRBJ2-5; abundance: NA; d_gene: NA; v_gene: TRBV18; CDR3nt: TGTGCCAGCTCACCACGCAGAGACAGGCTGTACCAAGAGACCCAGTACTTC; CDR3aa: CASSPRRDRLYQETQYF
len: 13; j_gene: TRBJ1-4; abundance: NA; d_gene: NA; v_gene: TRBV2; CDR3nt: TGTGCCAGCATTCGAGTGGTGAATGAAAAACTGTTTTTT; CDR3aa: CASIRVVNEKLFF
len: 12; j_gene: TRBJ1-2; abundance: NA; d_gene: NA; v_gene: TRBV25-1; CDR3nt: TGTGCCAGCAGTCTTCAGGATAGTGGCTACACCTTC; CDR3aa: CASSLQDSGYTF
len: 15; j_gene: TRBJ2-1; abundance: NA; d_gene: TRBD1; v_gene: TRBV5-5; CDR3nt: TGTGCCAGCAGCTATGGAGGGACAGGGGGCGATGAGCAGTTCTTC; CDR3aa: CASSYGGTGGDEQFF
len: 14; j_gene: TRBJ1-2; abundance: NA; d_gene: NA; v_gene: TRBV13; CDR3nt: TGTGCCAGCAGTATTAACAGTGGAAACTATGGCTACACCTTC; CDR3aa: CASSINSGNYGYTF
len: 17; j_gene: TRBJ2-3; abundance: once; d_gene: NA; v_gene: TRBV15; CDR3nt: TGTGCCACCAGCAGGCCCTCCTTAGCAGATTACACAGATACGCAGTATTTT; CDR3aa: CATSRPSLADYTDTQYF
len: 17; j_gene: TRBJ2-7; abundance: NA; d_gene: NA; v_gene: TRBV4-1; CDR3nt: TGCGCCAGCAGCCAAGATTTACGAGTGGGCACCGGCTACGAGCAGTACTTC; CDR3aa: CASSQDLRVGTGYEQYF
len: 15; j_gene: TRBJ1-5; abundance: NA; d_gene: NA; v_gene: TRBV12-5; CDR3nt: TGTGCTAGTACTGGGGGGGGACATAGCAATCAGCCCCAGCATTTT; CDR3aa: CASTGGGHSNQPQHF
len: 15; j_gene: TRBJ2-7; abundance: NA; d_gene: TRBD2; v_gene: TRBV6-6; CDR3nt: TGTGCCAGCAGTTACCGTCTAGCGGGGGGTGAGGAGCAGTACTTC; CDR3aa: CASSYRLAGGEEQYF
len: 16; j_gene: TRBJ1-4; abundance: once; d_gene: NA; v_gene: TRBV7-2; CDR3nt: TGTGCCAGCAGCTTAGTACAGGGCCGGTCTTTCGTAAAACTGTTTTTT; CDR3aa: CASSLVQGRSFVKLFF
len: 15; j_gene: TRBJ2-7; abundance: NA; d_gene: NA; v_gene: TRBV15; CDR3nt: TGTGCCACCAGCAGAGATTTCGGGTCCCACTACGAGCAGTACTTC; CDR3aa: CATSRDFGSHYEQYF
len: 12; j_gene: TRBJ2-3; abundance: NA; d_gene: TRBD2; v_gene: TRBV30; CDR3nt: TGTGCCTGGACAGCGGGGGGTCATACGCAGTATTTT; CDR3aa: CAWTAGGHTQYF
len: 15; j_gene: TRBJ1-4; abundance: NA; d_gene: TRBD1; v_gene: TRBV24-1; CDR3nt: TGTGCCACCAGTGAAGGGACAGGGTCAGGCGGAAAACTGTTTTTT; CDR3aa: CATSEGTGSGGKLFF
len: 15; j_gene: TRBJ1-6; abundance: NA; d_gene: NA; v_gene: TRBV10-1; CDR3nt: TGCGCCAGCAGTGAAGGTCAGGGAATTGGTTCACCCCTCCACTTT; CDR3aa: CASSEGQGIGSPLHF
len: 18; j_gene: TRBJ2-3; abundance: NA; d_gene: TRBD1; v_gene: TRBV9; CDR3nt: TGTGCCAGCAGCGTAGGCCCGTCACAGGGGATTAGCACAGATACGCAGTATTTT; CDR3aa: CASSVGPSQGISTDTQYF
len: 14; j_gene: TRBJ1-1; abundance: few; d_gene: NA; v_gene: TRBV6-5; CDR3nt: TGTGCCAGCAGCTACGGGGGGGTGAACACTGAAGCTTTCTTT; CDR3aa: CASSYGGVNTEAFF
len: 15; j_gene: TRBJ1-1; abundance: NA; d_gene: TRBD1; v_gene: TRBV18; CDR3nt: TGTGCCAGCTCGTTCGACAGGGGGCAGAACACTGAAGCTTTCTTT; CDR3aa: CASSFDRGQNTEAFF
len: 16; j_gene: TRBJ2-5; abundance: NA; d_gene: TRBD1; v_gene: TRBV10-3; CDR3nt: TGTGCCATCAGTGAGTTAGCAGGGGGCTCGGGGGAGACCCAGTACTTC; CDR3aa: CAISELAGGSGETQYF
len: 15; j_gene: TRBJ1-2; abundance: NA; d_gene: TRBD1; v_gene: TRBV18; CDR3nt: TGTGCCAGCTCTCCGGGACAGGGACAGAACTATGGCTACACCTTC; CDR3aa: CASSPGQGQNYGYTF
len: 15; j_gene: TRBJ1-2; abundance: NA; d_gene: NA; v_gene: TRBV7-9; CDR3nt: TGTGCCAGCAGCTTAGCAGGGAGCGAGTCCTATGGCTACACCTTC; CDR3aa: CASSLAGSESYGYTF
len: 11; j_gene: TRBJ1-5; abundance: once; d_gene: NA; v_gene: TRBV7-9; CDR3nt: TGTGCCACCGGGTGGGATCAGCCCCAGCATTTT; CDR3aa: CATGWDQPQHF
len: 15; j_gene: TRBJ1-4; abundance: NA; d_gene: NA; v_gene: TRBV5-6; CDR3nt: TGTGCCAGCAGCTTGGCCGTGGAGATTAATGAAAAACTGTTTTTT; CDR3aa: CASSLAVEINEKLFF
len: 15; j_gene: TRBJ2-2; abundance: NA; d_gene: NA; v_gene: TRBV19; CDR3nt: TGTGCCAGTAGGAACGGGGGAACGAACACCGGGGAGCTGTTTTTT; CDR3aa: CASRNGGTNTGELFF
len: 14; j_gene: TRBJ2-7; abundance: NA; d_gene: NA; v_gene: TRBV6-1; CDR3nt: TGTGCCAGCAGTGAGGGGGGAACCTCCTACGAGCAGTACTTC; CDR3aa: CASSEGGTSYEQYF
len: 15; j_gene: TRBJ2-1; abundance: few; d_gene: NA; v_gene: TRBV9; CDR3nt: TGTGCCAGCAGCGTTTGGGACACCGCCGCCAATGAGCAGTTCTTC; CDR3aa: CASSVWDTAANEQFF
len: 13; j_gene: TRBJ1-2; abundance: NA; d_gene: NA; v_gene: TRBV5-6; CDR3nt: TGTGCCAGCAGTACGGAGGGACCGAATGGCTACACCTTC; CDR3aa: CASSTEGPNGYTF